A selection of T cell receptor beta chains follows, all from one sample in a study of cytomegalovirus exposure and HLA in healthy donors. Sequenced by immunoSEQ multiplex PCR; TCRdb stores in-frame clones only, minus some. Its clone listing holds about 52,000 clones. The specimen was PBMCs. The receptor set was obtained from a woman aged 55-70 years in good health and CMV-seropositive. The CDR3 runs from the conserved cysteine through the conserved F or W. A D gene is named only where the DNA matches it firmly.

D: NA
V: TRBV29-1
length: 15
J: TRBJ1-3
CDR3: CSVGGGRDSGNTIYF
DNA: TGCAGCGTTGGAGGGGGACGGGACTCTGGAAACACCATATATTTT

D: NA
V: TRBV10-2
length: 14
J: TRBJ2-3
CDR3: CASSPSRATDTQYF
DNA: TGCGCCAGCAGTCCGAGTCGCGCCACTGATACGCAGTATTTT

D: NA
V: TRBV11-2
length: 15
J: TRBJ1-1
CDR3: CASSLDPGVGGEAFF
DNA: TGTGCCAGCAGCTTAGATCCGGGCGTGGGGGGTGAAGCTTTCTTT

D: NA
V: TRBV21-1
length: 16
J: TRBJ2-5
CDR3: CASSKEGQGLQETQYF
DNA: TGTGCCAGCAGCAAAGAAGGGCAGGGTCTACAAGAGACCCAGTACTTC

D: NA
V: TRBV6-5
length: 15
J: TRBJ2-7
CDR3: CASSYSWRDSYEQYF
DNA: TGTGCCAGCAGTTACTCCTGGAGGGATTCCTACGAGCAGTACTTC

D: NA
V: TRBV20-1
length: 11
J: TRBJ2-5
CDR3: CSARPPETQYF
DNA: TGCAGTGCTAGACCCCCGGAGACCCAGTACTTC

D: NA
V: TRBV27
length: 15
J: TRBJ1-5
CDR3: CASRMDSYSNQPQHF
DNA: TGTGCCAGCAGGATGGACAGCTATAGCAATCAGCCCCAGCATTTT

D: TRBD2
V: TRBV5-1
length: 18
J: TRBJ2-7
CDR3: CASSLSFTSGGNSYEQYF
DNA: TGCGCCAGCAGCTTGAGCTTCACTAGCGGGGGGAACTCCTACGAGCAGTACTTC

D: NA
V: TRBV18
length: 14
J: TRBJ1-1
CDR3: CASSPGGGNTEAFF
DNA: TGTGCCAGCTCACCGGGAGGGGGGAACACTGAAGCTTTCTTT

D: NA
V: TRBV6-1
length: 14
J: TRBJ1-3
CDR3: CATKGAASGNTIYF
DNA: TGTGCCACCAAAGGGGCAGCCTCTGGAAACACCATATATTTT

D: NA
V: TRBV28
length: 16
J: TRBJ2-6
CDR3: CASTGGPTSGANVLTF
DNA: TGTGCCAGCACCGGAGGCCCAACGTCTGGGGCCAACGTCCTGACTTTC

D: TRBD1
V: TRBV11-2
length: 15
J: TRBJ1-1
CDR3: CASSAQQGGNTEAFF
DNA: TGTGCCAGCAGCGCTCAACAGGGGGGTAACACTGAAGCTTTCTTT

D: TRBD1
V: TRBV2
length: 17
J: TRBJ2-3
CDR3: CASSEELKGAGTDTQYF
DNA: TGTGCCAGCAGTGAAGAGTTAAAGGGGGCAGGCACAGATACGCAGTATTTT

D: NA
V: TRBV11-3
length: 15
J: TRBJ2-1
CDR3: CASSPGGRSYNEQFF
DNA: TGTGCCAGCAGCCCGGGGGGCCGCTCCTACAATGAGCAGTTCTTC

D: TRBD2
V: TRBV4-1
length: 16
J: TRBJ2-3
CDR3: CASSQVGTSGTDTQYF
DNA: TGCGCCAGCAGCCAGGTAGGGACTAGCGGAACAGATACGCAGTATTTT

D: NA
V: TRBV28
length: 14
J: TRBJ1-1
CDR3: CASRRTKMNTEAFF
DNA: TGTGCCAGCAGGCGGACTAAGATGAACACTGAAGCTTTCTTT

D: NA
V: TRBV7-2
length: 17
J: TRBJ2-7
CDR3: CASSLVGGAEGLREQYF
DNA: TGTGCCAGCAGCTTGGTGGGGGGGGCCGAAGGACTCCGCGAGCAGTACTTC

D: NA
V: TRBV27
length: 17
J: TRBJ1-5
CDR3: CASSLVRAVGSNQPQHF
DNA: TGTGCCAGCAGTTTAGTCAGGGCGGTGGGTAGCAATCAGCCCCAGCATTTT

D: NA
V: TRBV7-8
length: 12
J: TRBJ2-7
CDR3: CASSFPMAEQYF
DNA: TGTGCCAGCAGCTTCCCCATGGCTGAGCAGTACTTC

D: NA
V: TRBV7-6
length: 13
J: TRBJ1-1
CDR3: CASSLAISTEAFF
DNA: TGTGCCAGCAGCTTAGCCATTAGTACTGAAGCTTTCTTT

D: TRBD1
V: TRBV19
length: 15
J: TRBJ2-2
CDR3: CASSTTGGSTGELFF
DNA: TGTGCCAGTAGTACGACAGGGGGGAGCACCGGGGAGCTGTTTTTT

D: TRBD1
V: TRBV18
length: 16
J: TRBJ2-2
CDR3: CASSPRTGANTGELFF
DNA: TGTGCCAGCTCACCGCGGACAGGGGCTAACACCGGGGAGCTGTTTTTT

D: TRBD1
V: TRBV29-1
length: 14
J: TRBJ2-1
CDR3: CSVESRGQWDEQFF
DNA: TGCAGCGTTGAGAGCAGGGGGCAGTGGGATGAGCAGTTCTTC

D: TRBD1
V: TRBV18
length: 15
J: TRBJ1-6
CDR3: CASSPGQRDVSPLHF
DNA: TGTGCCAGCTCACCGGGACAGAGGGACGTGTCACCCCTCCACTTT

D: TRBD1
V: TRBV11-3
length: 14
J: TRBJ1-6
CDR3: CASSPRQGISPLHF
DNA: TGTGCCAGCAGCCCCCGACAGGGGATTTCACCCCTACACTTT

D: TRBD1
V: TRBV6-1
length: 15
J: TRBJ2-7
CDR3: CASSREQGASPEQYF
DNA: TGTGCCAGCAGCCGAGAACAGGGGGCGTCTCCCGAGCAGTACTTC

D: NA
V: TRBV5-1
length: 17
J: TRBJ1-2
CDR3: CASSLNGGGNSNYGYTF
DNA: TGCGCCAGCAGCTTGAACGGCGGGGGAAATTCCAACTATGGCTACACCTTC

D: NA
V: TRBV9
length: 15
J: TRBJ1-2
CDR3: CASSDPGQQSHGYTF
DNA: TGTGCCAGCAGCGATCCGGGACAACAGTCTCATGGCTACACCTTC

D: TRBD1
V: TRBV18
length: 14
J: TRBJ1-6
CDR3: CASVEGQGNSPLHF
DNA: TGTGCCAGCGTCGAGGGACAGGGGAATTCACCCCTCCACTTT